This TCR beta chain was captured by sequencing in a study of T cell repertoires in cytomegalovirus infection. Study-level background: Public TCR beta signatures marked donors with CMV infection and the matching HLA.

Looked up from germline, CDR1 is SGHTA and CDR2 is FQGNSA. V shed 0 bases and J shed 4 bases, with 12 bases lying between them. The CDR3 sequence is 15 residues long. MiXCR was run by TCRdb on the reads, yielding one entry per CDR3 protein. Here the sample spans fewer than 350,000 distinct CDR3 sequences, more than 8% being singletons. There are many counts of this clonotype. Its antigen is not identified. General observations from the study: CMV carriers having the relevant HLA were flagged by cumulative public TCR beta family frequency.

The rearrangement uses TRBV7-2 and TRBJ1-1, with D perhaps matching TRBD1 (5 bases). The TCR sequence derives from a human donor in good health (CMV status not recorded). Some clones in this sample may be carry-over from other donors' samples. The sample taken for sequencing was PBMCs. DNA for the CDR3: TGTGCCAGCAGCTTAGCGTGGCACAGGATCACTGAAGCTTTCTTT. It encodes CASSLAWHRITEAFF.